The clone carrying this T cell receptor (beta chain) showed up just a few times. The antigen remains unidentified. The junction does not match germline at one end; this may be a read error. This sample is drawn from a study of T-cell memory formation after mild COVID-19. From the 5' RACE reads, TCRdb called clonotypes with MiXCR, one entry per CDR3 protein. The table lists about 400,000 distinct CDR3 sequences, 15% to 20% of them singletons. General study results and limits: That cross-reactive memory joined was suggested by some responding clones appearing in pre-infection memory.

This CDR3 has 15 residues. Germline V gene data show CDR1 as SGHTA and CDR2 as FQGNSA. The genes are TRBV7-2 and TRBJ2-1; D may be TRBD2 (6 bases). Specimen: PBMCs or a T cell subset sorted from them (not recorded which). The TCR was taken from a young man who had mild COVID-19 (a few samples of this study predate the infection). Cell type and time point are not known. The CDR3 loop is CVSSLGGPSYNEQFF. The CDR3 region has the DNA TGTGTCAGCAGCTTGGGGGGACCCTCCTACAATGAGCAGTTCTTC.